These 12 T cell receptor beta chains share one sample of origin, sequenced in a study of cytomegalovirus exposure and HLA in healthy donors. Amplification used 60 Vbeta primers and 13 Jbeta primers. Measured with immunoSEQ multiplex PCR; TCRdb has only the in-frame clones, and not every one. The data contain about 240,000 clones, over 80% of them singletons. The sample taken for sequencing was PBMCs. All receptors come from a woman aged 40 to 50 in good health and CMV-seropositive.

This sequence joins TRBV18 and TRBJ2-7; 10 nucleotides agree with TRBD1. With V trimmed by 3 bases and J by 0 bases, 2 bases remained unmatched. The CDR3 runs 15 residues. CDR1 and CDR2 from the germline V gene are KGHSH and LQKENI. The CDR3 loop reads CASSPRDRGSYEQYF. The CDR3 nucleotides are TGTGCCAGCTCACCCCGGGACAGGGGCTCCTACGAGCAGTACTTC.

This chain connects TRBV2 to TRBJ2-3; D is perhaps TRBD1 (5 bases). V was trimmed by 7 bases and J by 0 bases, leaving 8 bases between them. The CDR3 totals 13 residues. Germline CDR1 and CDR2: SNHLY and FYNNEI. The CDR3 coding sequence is TGTGCCAGCAAAAGGGGCAGCACAGATACGCAGTATTTT. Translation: CASKRGSTDTQYF.

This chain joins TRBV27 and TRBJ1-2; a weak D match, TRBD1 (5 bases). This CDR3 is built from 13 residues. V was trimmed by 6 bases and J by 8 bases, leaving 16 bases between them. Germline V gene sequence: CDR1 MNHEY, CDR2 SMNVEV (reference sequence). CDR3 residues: CASRRNEQEGYTF. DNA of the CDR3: TGTGCCAGCAGACGCAATGAACAGGAAGGCTACACCTTC.

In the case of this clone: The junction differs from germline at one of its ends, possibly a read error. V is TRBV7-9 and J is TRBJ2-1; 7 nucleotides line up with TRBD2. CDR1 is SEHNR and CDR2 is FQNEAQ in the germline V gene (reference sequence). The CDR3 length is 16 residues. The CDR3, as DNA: TGTTCCAGCAGCCCTTCGGGCGGGAGCGGGTACAATGAGCAGTTCTTC. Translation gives CSSSPSGGSGYNEQFF.

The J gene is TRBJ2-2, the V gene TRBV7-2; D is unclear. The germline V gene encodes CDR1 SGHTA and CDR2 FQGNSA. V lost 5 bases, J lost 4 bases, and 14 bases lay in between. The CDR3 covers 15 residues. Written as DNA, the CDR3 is TGTGCCAGCAGCCCCCCGTCGGGTGGCACCGGGGAGCTGTTTTTT. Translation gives CASSPPSGGTGELFF.

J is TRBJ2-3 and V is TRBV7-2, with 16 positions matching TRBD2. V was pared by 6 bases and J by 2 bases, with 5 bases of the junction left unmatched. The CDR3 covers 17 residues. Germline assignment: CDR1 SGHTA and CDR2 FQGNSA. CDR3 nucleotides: TGTGCCAGCAGACCGGGACTAGCGGGAGGGTTCACAGATACGCAGTATTTT. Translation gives CASRPGLAGGFTDTQYF.

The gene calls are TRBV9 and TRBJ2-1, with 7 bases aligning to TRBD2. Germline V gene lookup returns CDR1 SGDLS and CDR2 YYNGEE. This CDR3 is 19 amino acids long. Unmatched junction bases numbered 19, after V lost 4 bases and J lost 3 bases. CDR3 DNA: TGTGCCAGCAGCCCCTATATTAAACCGGGGCTAGCGGACTACAATGAGCAGTTCTTC. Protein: CASSPYIKPGLADYNEQFF.

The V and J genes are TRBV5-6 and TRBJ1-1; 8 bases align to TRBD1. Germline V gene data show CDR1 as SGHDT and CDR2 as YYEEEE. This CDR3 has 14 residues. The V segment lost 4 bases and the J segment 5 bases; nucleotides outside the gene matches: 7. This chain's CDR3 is CASSVRGRRTEAFF. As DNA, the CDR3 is TGTGCCAGCAGCGTCAGGGGGCGCCGGACTGAAGCTTTCTTT.

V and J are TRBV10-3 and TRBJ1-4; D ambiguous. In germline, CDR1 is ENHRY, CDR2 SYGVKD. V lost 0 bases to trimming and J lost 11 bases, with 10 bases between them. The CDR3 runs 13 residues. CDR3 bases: TGTGCCATCAGTGAGTCGGGAGAATCCAAACTGTTTTTT. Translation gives CAISESGESKLFF.

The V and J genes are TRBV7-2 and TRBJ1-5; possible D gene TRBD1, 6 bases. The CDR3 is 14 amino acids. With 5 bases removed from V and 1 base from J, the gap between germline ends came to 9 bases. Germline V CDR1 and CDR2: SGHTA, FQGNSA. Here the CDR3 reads CASSVQGSNQPQHF. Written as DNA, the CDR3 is TGTGCCAGCAGCGTACAGGGCAGCAATCAGCCCCAGCATTTT.

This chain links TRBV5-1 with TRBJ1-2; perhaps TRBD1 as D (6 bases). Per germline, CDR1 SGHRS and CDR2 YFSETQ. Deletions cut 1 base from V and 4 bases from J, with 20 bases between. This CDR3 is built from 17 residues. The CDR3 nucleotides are TGCGCCAGCAGCTTGTCTTACTCTGAACAGGGAATCTATGGCTACACCTTC. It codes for CASSLSYSEQGIYGYTF.

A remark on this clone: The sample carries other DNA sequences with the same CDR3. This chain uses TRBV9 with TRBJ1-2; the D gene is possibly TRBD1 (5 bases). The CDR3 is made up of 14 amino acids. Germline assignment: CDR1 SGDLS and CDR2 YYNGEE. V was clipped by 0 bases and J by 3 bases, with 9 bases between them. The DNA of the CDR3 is TGTGCCAGCAGCGTAGCAGCACAGGACTATGGCTACACCTTC. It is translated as CASSVAAQDYGYTF.